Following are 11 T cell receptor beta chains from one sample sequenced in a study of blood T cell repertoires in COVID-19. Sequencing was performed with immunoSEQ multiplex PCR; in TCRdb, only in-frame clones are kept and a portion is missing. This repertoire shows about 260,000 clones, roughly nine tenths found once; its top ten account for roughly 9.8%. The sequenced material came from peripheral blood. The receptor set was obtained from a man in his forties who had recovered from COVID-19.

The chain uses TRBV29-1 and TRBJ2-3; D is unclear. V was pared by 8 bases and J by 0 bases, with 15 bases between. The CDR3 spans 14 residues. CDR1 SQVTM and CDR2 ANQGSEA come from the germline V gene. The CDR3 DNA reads TGCAGCATATATAGTGGTCGGAGCACAGATACGCAGTATTTT. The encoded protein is CSIYSGRSTDTQYF.

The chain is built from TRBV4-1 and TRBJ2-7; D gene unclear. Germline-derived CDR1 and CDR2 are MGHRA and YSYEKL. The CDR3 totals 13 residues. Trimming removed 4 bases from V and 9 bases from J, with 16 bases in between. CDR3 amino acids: CASSPQPQSGQYF. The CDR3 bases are TGCGCCAGCAGCCCCCAACCTCAATCGGGGCAGTACTTC.

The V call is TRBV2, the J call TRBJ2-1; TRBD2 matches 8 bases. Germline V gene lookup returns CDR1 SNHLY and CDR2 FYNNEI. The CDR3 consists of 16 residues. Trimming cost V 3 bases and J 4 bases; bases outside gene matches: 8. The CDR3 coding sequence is TGTGCCAGCAGTGATAGCCTAGCGGGTGGGTACAATGAGCAGTTCTTC. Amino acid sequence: CASSDSLAGGYNEQFF.

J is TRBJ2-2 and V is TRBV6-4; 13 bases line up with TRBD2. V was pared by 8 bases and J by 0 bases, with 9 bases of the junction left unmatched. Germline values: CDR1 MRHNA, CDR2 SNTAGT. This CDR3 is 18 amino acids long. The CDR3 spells CASSRTSGSPTNTGELFF. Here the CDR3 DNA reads TGTGCCAGCTCGAGGACTAGCGGGAGCCCTACGAACACCGGGGAGCTGTTTTTT.

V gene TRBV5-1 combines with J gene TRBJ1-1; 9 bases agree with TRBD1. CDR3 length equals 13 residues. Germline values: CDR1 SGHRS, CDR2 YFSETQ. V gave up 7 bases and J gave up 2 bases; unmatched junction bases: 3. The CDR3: CASGTGQNTEAFF. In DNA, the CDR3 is TGCGCCAGCGGGACAGGGCAAAACACTGAAGCTTTCTTT.

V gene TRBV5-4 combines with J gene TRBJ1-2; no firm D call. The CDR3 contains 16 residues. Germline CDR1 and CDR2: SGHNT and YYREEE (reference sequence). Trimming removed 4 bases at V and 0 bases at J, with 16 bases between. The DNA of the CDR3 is TGTGCCAGCAGCCCTCCTGGGAGATTAACTAACTATGGCTACACCTTC. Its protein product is CASSPPGRLTNYGYTF.

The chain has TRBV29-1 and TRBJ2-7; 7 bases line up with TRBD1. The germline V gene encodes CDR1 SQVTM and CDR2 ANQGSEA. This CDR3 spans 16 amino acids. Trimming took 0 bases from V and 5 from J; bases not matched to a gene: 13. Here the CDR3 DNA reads TGCAGCGTTGAAGATCCATCAGGGGGACACTTCCACGAGCAGTACTTC. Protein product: CSVEDPSGGHFHEQYF.

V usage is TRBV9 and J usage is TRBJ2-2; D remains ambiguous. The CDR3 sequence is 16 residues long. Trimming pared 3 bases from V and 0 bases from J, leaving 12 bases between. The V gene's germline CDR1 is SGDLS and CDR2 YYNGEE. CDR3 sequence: CASSASRLANTGELFF. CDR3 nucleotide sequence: TGTGCCAGCAGCGCCAGTCGGCTAGCGAACACCGGGGAGCTGTTTTTT.

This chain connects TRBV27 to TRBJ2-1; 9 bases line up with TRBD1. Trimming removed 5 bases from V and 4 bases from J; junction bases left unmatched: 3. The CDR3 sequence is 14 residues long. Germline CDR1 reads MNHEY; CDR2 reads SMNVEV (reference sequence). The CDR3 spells CASSGTGRYNEQFF. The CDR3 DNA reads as TGTGCCAGCAGTGGGACAGGGAGGTACAATGAGCAGTTCTTC.

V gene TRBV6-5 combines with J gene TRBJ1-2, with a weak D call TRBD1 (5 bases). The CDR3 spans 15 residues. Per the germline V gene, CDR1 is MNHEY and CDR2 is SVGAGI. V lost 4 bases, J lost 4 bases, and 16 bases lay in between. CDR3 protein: CASSSSRLGGYGYTF. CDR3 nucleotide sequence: TGTGCCAGCAGTTCCTCTCGACTGGGGGGCTATGGCTACACCTTC.

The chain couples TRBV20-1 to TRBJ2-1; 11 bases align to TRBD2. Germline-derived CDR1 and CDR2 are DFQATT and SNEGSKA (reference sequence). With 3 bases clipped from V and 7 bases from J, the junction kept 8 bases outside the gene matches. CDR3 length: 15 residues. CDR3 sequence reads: CSASTLAGGRNEQFF. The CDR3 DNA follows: TGCAGTGCTAGTACTCTAGCGGGAGGAAGGAATGAGCAGTTCTTC.